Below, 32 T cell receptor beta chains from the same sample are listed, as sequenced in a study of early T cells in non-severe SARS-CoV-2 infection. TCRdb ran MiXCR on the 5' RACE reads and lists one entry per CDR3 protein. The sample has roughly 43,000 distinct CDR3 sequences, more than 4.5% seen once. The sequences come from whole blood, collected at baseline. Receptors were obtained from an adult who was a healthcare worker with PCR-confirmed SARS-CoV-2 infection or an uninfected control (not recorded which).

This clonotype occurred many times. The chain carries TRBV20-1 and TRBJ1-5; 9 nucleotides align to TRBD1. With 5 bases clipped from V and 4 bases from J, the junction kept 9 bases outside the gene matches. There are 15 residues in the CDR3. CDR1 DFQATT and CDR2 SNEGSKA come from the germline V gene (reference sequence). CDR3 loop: CSAGGSGQGNQPQHF. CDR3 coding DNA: TGCAGTGCTGGAGGATCGGGACAGGGAAATCAGCCCCAGCATTTT.

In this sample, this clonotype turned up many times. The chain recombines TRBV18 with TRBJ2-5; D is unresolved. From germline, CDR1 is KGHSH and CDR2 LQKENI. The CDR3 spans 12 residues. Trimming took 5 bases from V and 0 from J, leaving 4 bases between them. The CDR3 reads CASSENQETQYF. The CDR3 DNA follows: TGTGCCAGCTCAGAAAACCAAGAGACCCAGTACTTC.

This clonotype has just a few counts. The chain's CDR3 is CASSQSLPRGLVEKLFF. In DNA form, the CDR3 reads TGTGCCAGCAGCCAGTCCCTGCCGAGGGGGCTTGTCGAAAAACTGTTTTTT. The V gene is TRBV16, the J gene TRBJ1-4; 7 nucleotides match TRBD1. Looked up from germline, CDR1 is KGHSY and CDR2 is FQNENV. The CDR3 length is 17 residues. With V trimmed by 3 bases and J by 8 bases, 15 bases remained unmatched.

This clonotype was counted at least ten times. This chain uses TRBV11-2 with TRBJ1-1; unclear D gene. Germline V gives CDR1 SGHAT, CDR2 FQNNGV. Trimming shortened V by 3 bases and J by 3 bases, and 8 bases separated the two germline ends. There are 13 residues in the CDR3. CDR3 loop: CASSLNKYTEAFF. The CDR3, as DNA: TGTGCCAGCAGCTTGAACAAGTACACTGAAGCTTTCTTT.

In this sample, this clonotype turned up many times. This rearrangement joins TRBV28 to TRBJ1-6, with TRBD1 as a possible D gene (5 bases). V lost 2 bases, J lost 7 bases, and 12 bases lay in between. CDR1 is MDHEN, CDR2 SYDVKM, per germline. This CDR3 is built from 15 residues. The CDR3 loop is CASSLGTLLNSPLHF. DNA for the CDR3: TGTGCCAGCAGTTTAGGGACCCTCCTCAATTCACCCCTCCACTTT.

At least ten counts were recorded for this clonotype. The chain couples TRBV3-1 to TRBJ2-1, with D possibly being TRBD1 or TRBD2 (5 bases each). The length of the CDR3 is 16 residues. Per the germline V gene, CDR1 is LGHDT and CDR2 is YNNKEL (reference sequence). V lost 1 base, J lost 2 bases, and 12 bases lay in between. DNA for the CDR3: TGTGCCAGCAGCCAAGTTGGCCAGGGACCCTACAATGAGCAGTTCTTC. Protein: CASSQVGQGPYNEQFF.

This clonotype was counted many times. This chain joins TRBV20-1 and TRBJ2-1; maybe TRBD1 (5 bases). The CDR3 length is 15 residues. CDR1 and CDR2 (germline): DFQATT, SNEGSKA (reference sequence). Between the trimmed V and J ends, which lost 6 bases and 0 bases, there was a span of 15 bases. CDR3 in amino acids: CSAVRQPSSYNEQFF. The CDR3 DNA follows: TGCAGTGCAGTCAGACAGCCCAGCTCCTACAATGAGCAGTTCTTC.

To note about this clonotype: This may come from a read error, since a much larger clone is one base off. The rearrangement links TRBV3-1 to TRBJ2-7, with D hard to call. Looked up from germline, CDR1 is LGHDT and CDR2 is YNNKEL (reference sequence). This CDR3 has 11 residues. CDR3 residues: CASNQGYEQYF. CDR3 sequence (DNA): TGTGCCAGCAACCAAGGCTACGAGCAGTACTTC.

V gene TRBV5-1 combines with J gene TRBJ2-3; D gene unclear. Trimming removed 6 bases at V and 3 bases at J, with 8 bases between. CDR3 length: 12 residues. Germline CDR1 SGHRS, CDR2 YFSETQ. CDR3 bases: TGCGCCAGCAACCTGGGGACAGATACGCAGTATTTT. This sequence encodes CASNLGTDTQYF.

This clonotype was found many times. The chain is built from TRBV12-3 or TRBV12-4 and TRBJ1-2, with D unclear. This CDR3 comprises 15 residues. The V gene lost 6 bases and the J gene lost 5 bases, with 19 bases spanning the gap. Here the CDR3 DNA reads TGTGCCAGCAGCCCCTCCCAAGGGCGGGTTTATGGCTACACCTTC. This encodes CASSPSQGRVYGYTF.

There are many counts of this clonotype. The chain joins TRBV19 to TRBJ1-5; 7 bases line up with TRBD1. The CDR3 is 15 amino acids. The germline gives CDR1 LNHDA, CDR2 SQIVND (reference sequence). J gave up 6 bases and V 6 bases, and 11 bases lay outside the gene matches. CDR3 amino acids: CASRGTDRVGQPQHF. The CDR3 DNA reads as TGTGCCAGTAGGGGTACCGACAGGGTCGGTCAGCCCCAGCATTTT.

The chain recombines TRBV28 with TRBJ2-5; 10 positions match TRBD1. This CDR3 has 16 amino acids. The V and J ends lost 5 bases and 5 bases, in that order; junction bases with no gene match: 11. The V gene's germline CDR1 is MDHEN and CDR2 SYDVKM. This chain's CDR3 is CASSPLPGQGKETQYF. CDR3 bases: TGTGCCAGCAGTCCTTTGCCGGGACAGGGGAAGGAGACCCAGTACTTC.

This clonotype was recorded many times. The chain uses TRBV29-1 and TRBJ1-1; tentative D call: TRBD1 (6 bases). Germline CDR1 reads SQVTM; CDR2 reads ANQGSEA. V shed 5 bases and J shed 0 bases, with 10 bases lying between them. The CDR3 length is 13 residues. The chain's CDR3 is CSVSTGMNTEAFF. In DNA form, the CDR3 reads TGCAGCGTTTCAACAGGGATGAACACTGAAGCTTTCTTT.

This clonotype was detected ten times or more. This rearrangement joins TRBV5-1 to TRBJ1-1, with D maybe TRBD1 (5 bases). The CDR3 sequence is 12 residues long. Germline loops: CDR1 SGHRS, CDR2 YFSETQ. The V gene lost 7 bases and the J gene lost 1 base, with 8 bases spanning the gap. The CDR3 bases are TGCGCCAGCTCGGACACGAACACTGAAGCTTTCTTT. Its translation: CASSDTNTEAFF.

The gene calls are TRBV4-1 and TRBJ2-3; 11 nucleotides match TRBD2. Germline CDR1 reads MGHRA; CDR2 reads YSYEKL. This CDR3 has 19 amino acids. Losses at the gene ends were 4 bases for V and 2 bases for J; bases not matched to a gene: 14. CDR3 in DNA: TGCGCCAGCAGCCCCCAGGGGCAGGGACTAGCGGTTTTCACAGATACGCAGTATTTT. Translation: CASSPQGQGLAVFTDTQYF.

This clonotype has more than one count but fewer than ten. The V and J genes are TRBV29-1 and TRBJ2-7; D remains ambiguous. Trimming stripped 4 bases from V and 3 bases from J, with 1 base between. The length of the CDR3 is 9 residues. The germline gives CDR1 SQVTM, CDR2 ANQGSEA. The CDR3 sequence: CSVVYEQYF. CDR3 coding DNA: TGCAGCGTTGTCTACGAGCAGTACTTC.

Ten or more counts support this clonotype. CDR3: CASSRSGQGGAYGYTF. CDR3 bases: TGTGCCAGCAGTCGATCAGGTCAGGGAGGGGCCTATGGCTACACCTTC. This chain connects TRBV12-3 or TRBV12-4 to TRBJ1-2, with D tentatively TRBD1 (5 bases). The CDR3 totals 16 residues. V was cut by 5 bases and J by 4 bases, with 20 bases left in between.

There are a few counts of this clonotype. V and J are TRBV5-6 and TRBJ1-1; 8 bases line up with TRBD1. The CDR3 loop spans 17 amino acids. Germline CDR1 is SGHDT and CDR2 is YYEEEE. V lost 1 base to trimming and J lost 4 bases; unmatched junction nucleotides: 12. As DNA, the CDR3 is TGTGCCAGCAGCTTGCGGCAGGGGGCCTCAACAGGCACTGAAGCTTTCTTT. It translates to CASSLRQGASTGTEAFF.

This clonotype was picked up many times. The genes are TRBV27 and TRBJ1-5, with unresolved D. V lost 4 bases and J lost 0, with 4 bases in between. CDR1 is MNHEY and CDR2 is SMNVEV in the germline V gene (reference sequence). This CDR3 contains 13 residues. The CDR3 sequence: CASSYGSNQPQHF. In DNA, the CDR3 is TGTGCCAGCAGTTACGGTAGCAATCAGCCCCAGCATTTT.

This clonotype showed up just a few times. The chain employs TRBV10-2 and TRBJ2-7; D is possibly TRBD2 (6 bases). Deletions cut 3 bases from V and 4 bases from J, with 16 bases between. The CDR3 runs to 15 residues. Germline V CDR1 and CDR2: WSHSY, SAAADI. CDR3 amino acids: CASSDFQQGGYEQYF. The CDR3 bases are TGCGCCAGCAGTGACTTCCAGCAGGGAGGTTACGAGCAGTACTTC.

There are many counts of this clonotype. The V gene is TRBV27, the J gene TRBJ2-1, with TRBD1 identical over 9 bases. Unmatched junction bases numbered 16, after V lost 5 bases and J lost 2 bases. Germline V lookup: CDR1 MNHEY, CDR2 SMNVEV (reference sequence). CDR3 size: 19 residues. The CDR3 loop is CASSLLSGTGSGPYNEQFF. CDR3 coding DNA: TGTGCCAGCAGTCTATTATCCGGGACAGGGTCTGGCCCCTACAATGAGCAGTTCTTC.

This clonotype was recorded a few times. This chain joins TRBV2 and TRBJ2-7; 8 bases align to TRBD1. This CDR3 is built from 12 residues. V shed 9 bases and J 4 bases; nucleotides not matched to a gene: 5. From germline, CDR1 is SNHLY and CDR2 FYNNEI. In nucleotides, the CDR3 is TGTGCCAGTGGACAGGGACTTTACGAGCAGTACTTC. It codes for CASGQGLYEQYF.

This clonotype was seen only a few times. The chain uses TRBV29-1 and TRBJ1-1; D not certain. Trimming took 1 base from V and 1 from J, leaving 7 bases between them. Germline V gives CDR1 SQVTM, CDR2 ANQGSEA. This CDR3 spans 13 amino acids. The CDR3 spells CSVEVLGNTEAFF. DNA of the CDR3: TGCAGCGTTGAAGTATTAGGGAACACTGAAGCTTTCTTT.

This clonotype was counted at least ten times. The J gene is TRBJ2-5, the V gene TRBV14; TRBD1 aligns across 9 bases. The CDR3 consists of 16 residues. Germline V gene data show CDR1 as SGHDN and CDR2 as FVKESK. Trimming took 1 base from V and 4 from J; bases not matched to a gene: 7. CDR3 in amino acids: CASSQAGQGFRETQYF. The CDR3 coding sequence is TGTGCCAGCAGCCAAGCGGGACAGGGCTTCCGAGAGACCCAGTACTTC.

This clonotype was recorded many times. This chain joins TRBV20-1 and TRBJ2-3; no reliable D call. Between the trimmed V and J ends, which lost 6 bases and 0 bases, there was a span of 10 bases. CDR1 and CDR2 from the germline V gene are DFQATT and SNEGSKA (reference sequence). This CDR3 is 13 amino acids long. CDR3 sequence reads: CSAPALSTDTQYF. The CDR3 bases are TGCAGTGCCCCGGCCCTAAGCACAGATACGCAGTATTTT.

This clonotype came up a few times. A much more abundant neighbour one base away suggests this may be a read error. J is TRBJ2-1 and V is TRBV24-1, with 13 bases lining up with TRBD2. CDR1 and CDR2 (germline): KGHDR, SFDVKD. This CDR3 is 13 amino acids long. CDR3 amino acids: CVTRTSGSNEQFF. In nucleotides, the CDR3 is TGTGTCACCAGGACTAGCGGGAGCAATGAGCAGTTCTTC.

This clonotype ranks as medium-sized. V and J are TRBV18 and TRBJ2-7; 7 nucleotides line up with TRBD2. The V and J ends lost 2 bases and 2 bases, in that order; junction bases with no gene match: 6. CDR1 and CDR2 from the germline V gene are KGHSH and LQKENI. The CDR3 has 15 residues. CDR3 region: CASSPSRDYPYEQYF. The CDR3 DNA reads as TGTGCCAGCTCACCATCACGGGACTATCCCTACGAGCAGTACTTC.

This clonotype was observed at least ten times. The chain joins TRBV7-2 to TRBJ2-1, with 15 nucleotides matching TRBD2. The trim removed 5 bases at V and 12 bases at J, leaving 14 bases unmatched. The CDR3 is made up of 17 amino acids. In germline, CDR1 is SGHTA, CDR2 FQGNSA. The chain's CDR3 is CASSPGLAGGPRRAQFF. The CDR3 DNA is TGTGCCAGCAGCCCGGGACTAGCGGGAGGTCCTCGTCGGGCGCAGTTCTTC.

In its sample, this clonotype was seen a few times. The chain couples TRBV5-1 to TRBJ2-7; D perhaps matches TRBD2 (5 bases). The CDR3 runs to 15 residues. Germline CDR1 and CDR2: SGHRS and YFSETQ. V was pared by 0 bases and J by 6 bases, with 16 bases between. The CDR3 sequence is CASSLAGVELREQYF. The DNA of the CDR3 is TGCGCCAGCAGCTTGGCCGGGGTAGAACTTCGCGAGCAGTACTTC.

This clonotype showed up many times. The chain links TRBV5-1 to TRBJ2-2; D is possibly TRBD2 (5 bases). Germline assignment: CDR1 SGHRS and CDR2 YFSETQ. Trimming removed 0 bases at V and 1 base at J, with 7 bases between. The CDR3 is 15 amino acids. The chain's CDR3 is CASSLGRGNTGELFF. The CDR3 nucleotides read TGCGCCAGCAGCTTGGGTCGGGGGAACACCGGGGAGCTGTTTTTT.

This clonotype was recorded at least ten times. The CDR3 loop reads CASSIVRGTGELFF. CDR3 DNA sequence: TGTGCCAGTAGTATCGTGAGGGGAACCGGGGAGCTGTTTTTT. The chain uses TRBV19 and TRBJ2-2; tentatively, D is TRBD1 or TRBD2 (5 bases each). Germline V lookup: CDR1 LNHDA, CDR2 SQIVND (reference sequence). The CDR3 totals 14 residues. The V end lost 3 bases, the J end lost 5 bases, and 10 bases lay between the germline ends. Together with reference TRBV19 and TRBJ2-2, the CDR3 gives the full variable domain: DGGITQSPKYLFRKEGQNVTLSCEQNLNHDAMYWYRQDPGQGLRLIYYSQIVNDFQKGDIAEGYSVSREKKESFPLTVTSAQKNPTAFYLCASSIVRGTGELFFGEGSRLTVL.

This CDR3 reads CASSQDRNSAYEQYF. The DNA of the CDR3 is TGTGCCAGCAGCCAAGATAGAAATAGCGCCTACGAGCAGTACTTC. The V and J genes are TRBV14 and TRBJ2-7; possible D gene TRBD2, 5 bases. The germline V gene has CDR1 SGHDN and CDR2 FVKESK. The V and J ends lost 0 bases and 2 bases respectively, with 11 bases between them. The CDR3 sequence is 15 residues long.